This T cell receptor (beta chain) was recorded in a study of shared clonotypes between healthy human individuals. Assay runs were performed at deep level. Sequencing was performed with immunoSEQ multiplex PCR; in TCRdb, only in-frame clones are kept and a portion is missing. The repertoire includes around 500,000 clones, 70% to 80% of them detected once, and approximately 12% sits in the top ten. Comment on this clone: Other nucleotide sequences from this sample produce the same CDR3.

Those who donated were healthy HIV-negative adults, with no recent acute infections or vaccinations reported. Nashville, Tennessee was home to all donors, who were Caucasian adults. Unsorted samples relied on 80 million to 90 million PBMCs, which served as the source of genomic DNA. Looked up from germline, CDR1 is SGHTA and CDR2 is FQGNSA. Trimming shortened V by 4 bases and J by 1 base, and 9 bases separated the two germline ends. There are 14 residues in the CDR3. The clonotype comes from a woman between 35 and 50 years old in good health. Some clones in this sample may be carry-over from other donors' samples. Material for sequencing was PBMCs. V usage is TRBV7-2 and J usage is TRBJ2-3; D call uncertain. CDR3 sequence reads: CASSSLPRTDTQYF. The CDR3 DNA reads TGTGCCAGCAGCTCCCTGCCTCGCACAGATACGCAGTATTTT.